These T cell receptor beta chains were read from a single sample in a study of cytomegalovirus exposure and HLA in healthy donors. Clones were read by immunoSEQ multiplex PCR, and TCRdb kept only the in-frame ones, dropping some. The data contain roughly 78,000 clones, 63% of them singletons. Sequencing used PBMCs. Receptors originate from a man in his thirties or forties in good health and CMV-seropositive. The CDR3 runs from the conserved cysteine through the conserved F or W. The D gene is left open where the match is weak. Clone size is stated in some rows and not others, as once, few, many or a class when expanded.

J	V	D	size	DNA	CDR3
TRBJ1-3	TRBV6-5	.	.	TGTGCCAGCAGAATGACATACTCTGGAAACACCATATATTTT	CASRMTYSGNTIYF
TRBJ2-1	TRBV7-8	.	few	TGTGCCAGCAGCTTAGAACCCCAGGCCTCCTCCTACAATGAGCAGTTCTTC	CASSLEPQASSYNEQFF
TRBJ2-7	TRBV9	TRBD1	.	TGTGCCAGCAGCGTTACAGCCGGGACAGTCCCCTACGAGCAGTACTTC	CASSVTAGTVPYEQYF
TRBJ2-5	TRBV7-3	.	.	TGTGCCAGCAGCCGCGCGAGAGGGTACCAAGAGACCCAGTACTTC	CASSRARGYQETQYF
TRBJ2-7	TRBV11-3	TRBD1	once	TGTGCCAGCAGCTTTGGGCTTCTACAGGGGGACCACGAGCAGTACTTC	CASSFGLLQGDHEQYF
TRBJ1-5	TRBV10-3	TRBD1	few	TGTGCCATCAGTGGACAGGGTTTCGATCAGCCCCAGCATTTT	CAISGQGFDQPQHF
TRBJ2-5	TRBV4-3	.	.	TGCGCCAGCAGCCAAGACTTAGAGACTTTAAAGTACTTC	CASSQDLETLKYF
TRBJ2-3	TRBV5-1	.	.	TGCGCCAGCAGCTTGGCCATCCCAGCGGGCACAGATACGCAGTATTTT	CASSLAIPAGTDTQYF
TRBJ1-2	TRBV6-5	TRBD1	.	TGTGCCAGCAGCCGATATGGGACAGGGGATGGCTACACCTTC	CASSRYGTGDGYTF
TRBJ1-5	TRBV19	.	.	TGTGCCAGTAGTATTGTCCGGGTAAATCAGCCCCAGCATTTT	CASSIVRVNQPQHF
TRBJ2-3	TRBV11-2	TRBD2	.	TGTGCCAGCAGCTTAGATAGCGGGGGGAACACAGATACGCAGTATTTT	CASSLDSGGNTDTQYF
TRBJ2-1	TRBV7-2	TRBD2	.	TGTGCCAGCAGCTTAGCGCGGGCTAGCGGCTCCTACAATGAGCAGTTCTTC	CASSLARASGSYNEQFF
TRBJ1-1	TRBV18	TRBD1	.	TGTGCCAGCTCACTATCGACAGGGGACACTGAAGCTTTCTTT	CASSLSTGDTEAFF
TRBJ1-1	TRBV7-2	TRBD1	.	TGTGCCAGCAGCGGAAGGGGACAGGCAGCTTTCTTT	CASSGRGQAAFF
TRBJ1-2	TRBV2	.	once	TGTGCCAGCACAGAGGAGACCTATGGCTACACCTTC	CASTEETYGYTF
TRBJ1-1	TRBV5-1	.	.	TGCGCCAGCAGGGCAGACAGTAACACTGAAGCTTTCTTT	CASRADSNTEAFF
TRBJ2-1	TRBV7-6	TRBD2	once	TGTGCCAGCAGCCCGACGACTAGCGGGGGGCACAATGAGCAGTTCTTC	CASSPTTSGGHNEQFF
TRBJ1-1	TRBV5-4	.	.	TGTGCCAGCAGCCAGGACAGTAGGAACACTGAAGCTTTCTTT	CASSQDSRNTEAFF
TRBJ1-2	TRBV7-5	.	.	TGTGCCAGAAGCTTAGAACAGGGGGGTGTCTATGGCTACACCTTC	CARSLEQGGVYGYTF
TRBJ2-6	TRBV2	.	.	TGTGCCAGCAGTGAACAGGACTCTGGGGCCAACGTCCTGACTTTC	CASSEQDSGANVLTF
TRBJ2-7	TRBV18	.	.	TGTGCCAGCTCACCACCTAACAGGGCCCACGAGCAGTACTTC	CASSPPNRAHEQYF
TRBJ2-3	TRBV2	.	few	TGTGCCAGCAGTGATCCCGGGGTTAGCACAGATACGCAGTATTTT	CASSDPGVSTDTQYF
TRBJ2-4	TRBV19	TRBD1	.	TGTGCCAGTAGTATAGGCCCCCCCCAGGGGGCGGGAAACATTCAGTACTTC	CASSIGPPQGAGNIQYF